This entry lists 17 T cell receptor beta chains sequenced from one sample in a study of blood T cell repertoires in COVID-19. Sequencing was performed with immunoSEQ multiplex PCR; in TCRdb, only in-frame clones are kept and a portion is missing. Seen here are about 97,000 clones, around 87% observed once, and the top ten hold over 15%. Sequencing was carried out using peripheral blood. Source of these receptors: a human donor in a cohort sampled during active COVID-19.

This rearrangement joins TRBV5-1 to TRBJ1-6, with 8 bases fitting TRBD1. The CDR3 runs 13 residues. The trim removed 3 bases at V and 9 bases at J, leaving 2 bases unmatched. CDR1 and CDR2 (germline): SGHRS, YFSETQ. CDR3 amino acids: CASSWTGSSPLHF. The CDR3 region has the DNA TGCGCCAGCAGCTGGACAGGGAGTTCACCCCTCCACTTT.

This rearrangement joins TRBV4-1 to TRBJ1-3; D unclear. Germline lookup yields CDR1 MGHRA and CDR2 YSYEKL. CDR3 length: 16 residues. Trimming removed 5 bases at V and 2 bases at J, with 16 bases between. CDR3 nucleotides: TGCGCCAGCAGCTCCAACCCTGTAATAGCTGGAAACACCATATATTTT. Residues: CASSSNPVIAGNTIYF.

The chain is built from TRBV12-5 and TRBJ1-1; unclear D gene. This CDR3 has 14 residues. In germline, CDR1 is LGHNT, CDR2 FRNRAP. The ends were cut back, 4 bases at V and 4 bases at J, with 13 bases in the middle. CDR3 residues: CASGYTGLSTEAFF. CDR3 in DNA: TGTGCTAGTGGTTATACTGGTTTAAGCACTGAAGCTTTCTTT. Variable domain in full (rest from reference TRBV12-5 and TRBJ1-1): DARVTQTPRHKVTEMGQEVTMRCQPILGHNTVFWYRQTMMQGLELLAYFRNRAPLDDSGMPKDRFSAEMPDATLATLKIQPSEPRDSAVYFCASGYTGLSTEAFFGQGTRLTVV.

The V gene is TRBV27, the J gene TRBJ1-4; 7 bases match TRBD1. Per germline, CDR1 MNHEY and CDR2 SMNVEV (reference sequence). Unmatched junction bases numbered 0, after V lost 5 bases and J lost 0 bases. The CDR3 length is 14 residues. CDR3 protein: CASSGTATNEKLFF. The DNA of the CDR3 is TGTGCCAGCAGTGGGACAGCAACTAATGAAAAACTGTTTTTT.

This rearrangement joins TRBV18 to TRBJ2-3; TRBD2 matches 13 bases. In germline, CDR1 is KGHSH, CDR2 LQKENI. This CDR3 is built from 16 residues. V lost 6 bases, J lost 4 bases, and 7 bases stayed unmatched. CDR3 amino acids: CASSSAGLAGPDTQYF. DNA of the CDR3: TGTGCCAGCTCGTCGGCGGGACTAGCGGGACCAGATACGCAGTATTTT.

The table lists this clone with a few counts. This rearrangement joins TRBV6-5 to TRBJ1-1; 8 nucleotides align to TRBD1. This CDR3 spans 15 amino acids. Germline V CDR1 and CDR2: MNHEY, SVGAGI. V dropped 6 bases and J dropped 4; count of bases not matched to a gene: 10. CDR3 nucleotides: TGTGCCAGCAGGGGGCAGGGGGCTTCGAGCACTGAAGCTTTCTTT. The encoded protein is CASRGQGASSTEAFF.

The chain combines TRBV18 with TRBJ2-3, with D perhaps TRBD1 (5 bases). Looked up from germline, CDR1 is KGHSH and CDR2 is LQKENI. Trimming stripped 1 base from V and 6 bases from J, with 11 bases between. This CDR3 contains 14 residues. CDR3 in amino acids: CASSPLAGPDTQYF. CDR3 nucleotide sequence: TGTGCCAGCTCACCACTCGCAGGGCCGGATACGCAGTATTTT.

This chain connects TRBV15 to TRBJ2-7, with 8 bases that match TRBD1. J gave up 2 bases and V 5 bases, and 2 bases lay outside the gene matches. The CDR3 has 13 residues. CDR1 and CDR2 from the germline V gene are LNHNV and YYDKDF (reference sequence). This chain's CDR3 is CATSEDRAYEQYF. The DNA for the CDR3 is TGTGCCACCAGCGAGGACAGGGCCTACGAGCAGTACTTC.

In its sample, this clone was seen once. The rearrangement joins TRBV28 to TRBJ2-7, with 9 positions matching TRBD1. J gave up 0 bases and V 6 bases, and 9 bases lay outside the gene matches. This CDR3 region has 16 residues. Germline V CDR1 and CDR2: MDHEN, SYDVKM. Here the CDR3 DNA reads TGTGCCAGCAGCCCCACAGGGGGCGGAAGCTCCTACGAGCAGTACTTC. It is translated as CASSPTGGGSSYEQYF.

The genes are TRBV19 and TRBJ1-6, with 7 positions matching TRBD1. CDR1 and CDR2 from the germline V gene are LNHDA and SQIVND (reference sequence). J lost 7 bases, V lost 5 bases, and 5 bases had no gene match. CDR3 size: 14 residues. The DNA for the CDR3 is TGTGCCAGTAGTTACAGGGGCCGGAATTCACCCCTCCACTTT. It is translated as CASSYRGRNSPLHF.

In its sample, this clone was seen a few times. The chain couples TRBV11-2 to TRBJ2-3, with TRBD2 identical over 10 bases. CDR3 length: 17 amino acids. J was trimmed by 4 bases and V by 7 bases; bases with no gene match: 14. Germline loops: CDR1 SGHAT, CDR2 FQNNGV. CDR3 bases: TGTGCCAGCACCGAACTAGCGGGGAGCTTGGGGGCAGATACGCAGTATTTT. Its protein product is CASTELAGSLGADTQYF.

This clone was picked up one time. The J gene is TRBJ1-1, the V gene TRBV30, with D uncertain. The CDR3 runs to 12 residues. Trimming shortened V by 6 bases and J by 0 bases, and 8 bases separated the two germline ends. Germline V gene data show CDR1 as GTSNPN and CDR2 as SVGIG (reference sequence). This CDR3 reads CACRYVNTEAFF. The CDR3 coding sequence is TGTGCCTGCAGGTATGTGAACACTGAAGCTTTCTTT.

In its sample, this clone was seen once. The chain combines TRBV28 with TRBJ1-5; possible D gene TRBD1, 6 bases. The CDR3 is 15 residues long. In germline, CDR1 is MDHEN, CDR2 SYDVKM. Deletions cut 2 bases from V and 1 base from J, with 9 bases between. Here the CDR3 DNA reads TGTGCCAGCAGTTTACGGGGGGCGAGCAATCAGCCCCAGCATTTT. This gives the protein CASSLRGASNQPQHF.

On this clone itself: One end of the junction does not line up with germline, which may come from a read error. This chain joins TRBV2 and TRBJ1-2, with D perhaps matching TRBD1 (6 bases). Germline V gene data show CDR1 as SNHLY and CDR2 as FYNNEI. This CDR3 comprises 11 residues. The CDR3 nucleotides are TGTGCAAGCACAGGGAACTATGGCTACACCTTC. This sequence encodes CASTGNYGYTF.

This clone has a handful of counts. This rearrangement joins TRBV20-1 to TRBJ2-3, with D perhaps matching TRBD2 (7 bases). The CDR3 contains 11 residues. Trimming took 8 bases from V and 6 from J, leaving 12 bases between them. Germline values: CDR1 DFQATT, CDR2 SNEGSKA (reference sequence). The CDR3 protein is CSPRGGDTQYF. The CDR3, as DNA: TGCAGTCCGAGGGGGGGGGATACGCAGTATTTT.

V is TRBV5-1 and J is TRBJ1-3; D is unresolved. Between the trimmed V and J ends, which lost 3 bases and 3 bases, there was a span of 22 bases. CDR1 is SGHRS, CDR2 YFSETQ, per germline. The CDR3 is 18 residues long. The CDR3 protein is CASSSRPGRGVGGNTIYF. DNA for the CDR3: TGCGCCAGCAGCTCGAGACCGGGTCGGGGAGTAGGTGGAAACACCATATATTTT.

The rearrangement joins TRBV20-1 to TRBJ2-7; TRBD2 matches 7 bases. Germline values: CDR1 DFQATT, CDR2 SNEGSKA (reference sequence). CDR3 length: 14 residues. The V gene end was trimmed by 3 bases and the J gene end by 4 bases; junction bases not matched to a gene: 9. The DNA for the CDR3 is TGCAGTGCTAGTGGGGCGGGGGAGACATACGAGCAGTACTTC. Protein sequence: CSASGAGETYEQYF.